This passage covers 27 T cell receptor beta chains from one sample sequenced in a study of blood T cell repertoires in COVID-19. Assay: immunoSEQ multiplex PCR; the TCRdb copy retains only in-frame clones and omits some. Of some 64,000 clones listed, more than 70% are singletons. Sequencing was done on a sample of peripheral blood. All receptors derive from a man aged 65 to 79 with acute or convalescent COVID-19.

The chain carries TRBV11-1 and TRBJ2-7; D may be TRBD1 (5 bases). The CDR3 consists of 12 residues. Germline CDR1 reads SGHAT; CDR2 reads FQDESV (reference sequence). V lost 1 base and J lost 5, with 6 bases in between. In DNA, the CDR3 is TGTGCCAGCAGCTTAGGCAGGGACGAGCAGTACTTC. It yields the protein CASSLGRDEQYF.

DNA for the CDR3: TGTGCCAGCAGCTTAGATACGGGATCGAATCAGCCCCAGCATTTT. It is translated as CASSLDTGSNQPQHF. V and J are TRBV11-2 and TRBJ1-5; D remains ambiguous. V lost 0 bases, J lost 4 bases, and 10 bases lay in between. This CDR3 has 15 residues. The germline V gene has CDR1 SGHAT and CDR2 FQNNGV.

The rearrangement uses TRBV7-8 and TRBJ1-4, with D unclear. This CDR3 has 16 amino acids. Germline V CDR1 and CDR2: SGHVS, FQNEAQ. V was pared by 5 bases and J by 4 bases, with 17 bases between. This CDR3 is CASSLSTPPINEKLFF. The CDR3 nucleotides read TGTGCCAGCAGCCTAAGTACTCCACCTATTAATGAAAAACTGTTTTTT.

By proportion, this clone is medium-sized. This chain connects TRBV12-3 or TRBV12-4 to TRBJ1-2; 7 nucleotides match TRBD1. Unmatched junction bases numbered 6, after V lost 8 bases and J lost 6 bases. The CDR3 contains 12 residues. The CDR3 DNA sequence: TGTGCCAGCCGGACAGGCAGCGATGGCTACACCTTC. Encoded protein: CASRTGSDGYTF.

In DNA form, the CDR3 reads TGTGCCAGCAGTCGGGGACTAGCAACAGATACGCAGTATTTT. It encodes CASSRGLATDTQYF. This chain uses TRBV6-2 or TRBV6-3 with TRBJ2-3; 9 bases agree with TRBD2. Germline loops: CDR1 MNHEY, CDR2 SVGEGT. This CDR3 is built from 14 residues. J was trimmed by 3 bases and V by 5 bases; bases with no gene match: 3.

This chain links TRBV3-1 (or the pseudogene TRBV3-2) with TRBJ2-3; 7 nucleotides agree with TRBD1. The CDR3 extends over 15 amino acids. Germline V gene lookup returns CDR1 LGHDT and CDR2 YNNKEL (reference sequence). V lost 3 bases to trimming and J lost 4 bases; unmatched junction nucleotides: 7. CDR3 sequence reads: CASSQVTGSADTQYF. The CDR3 region has the DNA TGTGCCAGCAGCCAGGTGACAGGGAGTGCAGATACGCAGTATTTT.

J is TRBJ2-5 and V is TRBV19; TRBD1 matches 10 bases. Germline-derived CDR1 and CDR2 are LNHDA and SQIVND (reference sequence). The CDR3 is 15 amino acids. Trimming cost V 5 bases and J 1 base; bases outside gene matches: 4. CDR3 in DNA: TGTGCCAGTAGTTCCCGGGACAGGGGCCAAGAGACCCAGTACTTC. Translation: CASSSRDRGQETQYF.

The rearrangement uses TRBV27 and TRBJ1-2; the D gene is possibly TRBD1 (5 bases). From germline, CDR1 is MNHEY and CDR2 SMNVEV (reference sequence). The CDR3 consists of 13 residues. V was pared by 1 base and J by 8 bases, with 11 bases between. The CDR3 bases are TGTGCCAGCAGTTTATGGTCCAAGGGGGGCTACACCTTC. This codes for CASSLWSKGGYTF.

The chain employs TRBV12-3 or TRBV12-4 and TRBJ1-5; tentatively, D is TRBD1 (6 bases). Between the trimmed V and J ends, which lost 5 bases and 4 bases, there was a span of 9 bases. The CDR3 loop spans 13 amino acids. CDR3 sequence: CASSRQANQPQHF. CDR3 sequence (DNA): TGTGCCAGCAGTCGACAGGCTAATCAGCCCCAGCATTTT.

The chain joins TRBV27 to TRBJ1-4; D remains unclear. The CDR3 covers 13 residues. The ends were cut back, 8 bases at V and 6 bases at J, with 13 bases in the middle. In germline, CDR1 is MNHEY, CDR2 SMNVEV (reference sequence). In DNA form, the CDR3 reads TGTGCCAGCTTCTCGCCGAGTCATGAAAAACTGTTTTTT. It is translated as CASFSPSHEKLFF.

The chain employs TRBV27 and TRBJ2-7, with a weak D call TRBD1 (6 bases). The germline V gene has CDR1 MNHEY and CDR2 SMNVEV (reference sequence). The length of the CDR3 is 14 residues. V shed 1 base and J shed 4 bases, with 11 bases lying between them. The CDR3 DNA reads TGTGCCAGCAGTTTATATCGCAGGGGTTACGAGCAGTACTTC. Translated, it gives CASSLYRRGYEQYF.

The gene calls are TRBV3-1 (or the pseudogene TRBV3-2) and TRBJ1-6; TRBD1 matches 7 bases. V shed 9 bases and J 3 bases; nucleotides not matched to a gene: 8. There are 15 residues in the CDR3. Per the germline V gene, CDR1 is LGHDT and CDR2 is YNNKEL (reference sequence). The CDR3, as DNA: TGTGCCAGACTCAGGGGGTTGATCTATAATTCACCCCTCCACTTT. Amino acids: CARLRGLIYNSPLHF.

The chain recombines TRBV2 with TRBJ2-7; maybe TRBD1 (5 bases). The V end lost 7 bases, the J end lost 3 bases, and 13 bases lay between the germline ends. Germline lookup yields CDR1 SNHLY and CDR2 FYNNEI. CDR3 length equals 13 residues. CDR3 sequence (DNA): TGTGCCAGCACCGAACCAGACAGCTACGAGCAGTACTTC. Protein: CASTEPDSYEQYF. The full variable domain, completed using reference TRBV2 and TRBJ2-7, is EPEVTQTPSHQVTQMGQEVILRCVPISNHLYFYWYRQILGQKVEFLVSFYNNEISEKSEIFDDQFSVERPDGSNFTLKIRSTKLEDSAMYFCASTEPDSYEQYFGPGTRLTVT.

This clone showed up just once. This chain joins TRBV6-2 or TRBV6-3 and TRBJ1-5, with 10 bases that match TRBD1. Germline V lookup: CDR1 MNHEY, CDR2 SVGEGT. V gave up 6 bases and J gave up 1 base; unmatched junction bases: 30. The CDR3 contains 24 residues. The CDR3 protein is CASSPGFGRVTGTGELVSNQPQHF. Here the CDR3 DNA reads TGTGCCAGCAGCCCCGGATTCGGTAGAGTGACCGGGACAGGGGAATTGGTGAGCAATCAGCCCCAGCATTTT.

The chain recombines TRBV5-1 with TRBJ2-7; 8 bases match TRBD1. The CDR3 loop spans 17 amino acids. Trimming cost V 4 bases and J 2 bases; bases outside gene matches: 14. CDR1 SGHRS and CDR2 YFSETQ come from the germline V gene. The CDR3 protein is CASSILYRDRSPYEQYF. The CDR3 DNA reads TGCGCCAGCAGCATCCTATACCGGGACAGGAGTCCCTACGAGCAGTACTTC. The variable domain in full, with the rest retrieved from reference TRBV5-1 and TRBJ2-7, is KAGVTQTPRYLIKTRGQQVTLSCSPISGHRSVSWYQQTPGQGLQFLFEYFSETQRNKGNFPGRFSGRQFSNSRSEMNVSTLELGDSALYLCASSILYRDRSPYEQYFGPGTRLTVT.

The V call is TRBV6-2 or TRBV6-3, the J call TRBJ2-1, with TRBD2 matching 14 bases. V shed 2 bases and J 3 bases; nucleotides not matched to a gene: 9. CDR1 MNHEY and CDR2 SVGEGT come from the germline V gene. The CDR3 is 19 amino acids. CDR3 protein: CASSYLGTSGGRVYNEQFF. CDR3 nucleotide sequence: TGTGCCAGCAGTTACCTCGGGACTAGCGGGGGCCGGGTCTACAATGAGCAGTTCTTC.

The rearrangement links TRBV21-1 to TRBJ2-7; TRBD1 is the table's D call and was not checked against the DNA. TRBV21-1 is annotated as a pseudogene. This CDR3 contains 15 residues. CDR3 in DNA: TGTGCCAGCAGCAAAGAGGGGCAGGTGCTTTACGAGCAGTACTTC. Protein: CASSKEGQVLYEQYF.

This clone appeared a few times. The chain employs TRBV7-2 and TRBJ2-7, with 7 bases aligning to TRBD1. From germline, CDR1 is SGHTA and CDR2 FQGNSA. Trimming removed 6 bases from V and 5 bases from J; junction bases left unmatched: 16. The CDR3 spans 16 residues. The CDR3, as DNA: TGTGCCAGCAGTCATACGACAGGGAGCTTTTTGGACGAGCAGTACTTC. Its protein product is CASSHTTGSFLDEQYF.

This sequence joins TRBV6-1 and TRBJ2-2; D is possibly TRBD1 (6 bases). The CDR3 has 19 amino acids. Trimming removed 2 bases at V and 2 bases at J, with 21 bases between. In germline, CDR1 is MNHNS, CDR2 SASEGT. The CDR3 DNA follows: TGTGCCAGCAGTGAAACCCGGGACGGGACACCAGCCAACACCGGGGAGCTGTTTTTT. Amino acid sequence: CASSETRDGTPANTGELFF.

In this sample, this clone turned up once. The chain has TRBV12-2 and TRBJ1-1. TRBV12-2 is a documented pseudogene. The CDR3 runs to 19 residues. CDR3 residues: CASRLATLDFRGGDTEAFF. CDR3 nucleotide sequence: TGTGCAAGTCGCTTAGCGACACTGGACTTTCGAGGGGGGGACACTGAAGCTTTCTTT.

The chain recombines TRBV11-3 with TRBJ1-1; TRBD1 might be the D (5 bases). Trimming removed 0 bases from V and 1 base from J, with 9 bases in between. The CDR3 spans 15 residues. Germline V gene sequence: CDR1 SGHNT, CDR2 YENEEA. The CDR3: CASSLDGASNTEAFF. CDR3 DNA: TGTGCCAGCAGCTTAGATGGGGCGTCGAACACTGAAGCTTTCTTT. The whole variable domain, remainder taken from reference TRBV11-3 and TRBJ1-1, is EAGVVQSPRYKIIEKKQPVAFWCNPISGHNTLYWYLQNLGQGPELLIRYENEEAVDDSQLPKDRFSAERLKGVDSTLKIQPAELGDSAVYLCASSLDGASNTEAFFGQGTRLTVV.

The chain couples TRBV2 to TRBJ1-2; TRBD1 agrees at 11 bases. The J segment lost 8 bases and the V segment lost 7 bases, leaving 12 bases of the junction unmatched. CDR1 is SNHLY, CDR2 FYNNEI, per germline. CDR3 length: 15 amino acids. The DNA for the CDR3 is TGTGCCAGCAATGGGGGGGACAGGGGGATTGACGGCTACACCTTC. Protein sequence: CASNGGDRGIDGYTF.

This rearrangement joins TRBV9 to TRBJ2-1; TRBD2 aligns across 8 bases. Germline V gene data show CDR1 as SGDLS and CDR2 as YYNGEE. The CDR3 is made up of 15 amino acids. Trimming took 2 bases from V and 8 from J; bases not matched to a gene: 9. The CDR3 region is CASSVAGGRSDEQFF. The CDR3 coding sequence is TGTGCCAGCAGCGTCGCGGGGGGCCGAAGTGATGAGCAGTTCTTC.

CDR3 nucleotide sequence: TGTGCCAGCAGCTCTCCGGGACTAGGGGTGAATGAGCAGTTCTTC. It specifies CASSSPGLGVNEQFF. The chain joins TRBV7-9 to TRBJ2-1; 8 bases map to TRBD2. The V segment lost 4 bases and the J segment 7 bases; nucleotides outside the gene matches: 9. From germline, CDR1 is SEHNR and CDR2 FQNEAQ (reference sequence). The CDR3 runs 15 residues.

On this clone itself: Germline and junction disagree at one end, which may indicate a read error. The chain employs TRBV23-1 and TRBJ2-3, with D unclear. TRBV23-1 is annotated as an ORF whose role is uncertain. The CDR3 has 11 residues. The CDR3, as DNA: TGCGCTAGCACCCCGACAGATACGCAGTATTTT. It codes for CASTPTDTQYF.

The chain joins TRBV7-2 to TRBJ1-6; a possible D gene is TRBD1 (6 bases). CDR1 and CDR2 (germline): SGHTA, FQGNSA. This CDR3 spans 14 amino acids. V lost 5 bases and J lost 7, with 12 bases in between. CDR3 nucleotide sequence: TGTGCCAGCAGCACCGGGACACAGAATTCACCCCTCCACTTT. It yields the protein CASSTGTQNSPLHF.

The chain combines TRBV4-1 with TRBJ1-2; D is uncertain. Germline values: CDR1 MGHRA, CDR2 YSYEKL. Trimming removed 1 base at V and 4 bases at J, with 19 bases between. CDR3 length: 17 amino acids. The CDR3 bases are TGCGCCAGCAGCCAAGTTTGGGAAGCCGCGGGGATCTATGGCTACACCTTC. Amino acids: CASSQVWEAAGIYGYTF.